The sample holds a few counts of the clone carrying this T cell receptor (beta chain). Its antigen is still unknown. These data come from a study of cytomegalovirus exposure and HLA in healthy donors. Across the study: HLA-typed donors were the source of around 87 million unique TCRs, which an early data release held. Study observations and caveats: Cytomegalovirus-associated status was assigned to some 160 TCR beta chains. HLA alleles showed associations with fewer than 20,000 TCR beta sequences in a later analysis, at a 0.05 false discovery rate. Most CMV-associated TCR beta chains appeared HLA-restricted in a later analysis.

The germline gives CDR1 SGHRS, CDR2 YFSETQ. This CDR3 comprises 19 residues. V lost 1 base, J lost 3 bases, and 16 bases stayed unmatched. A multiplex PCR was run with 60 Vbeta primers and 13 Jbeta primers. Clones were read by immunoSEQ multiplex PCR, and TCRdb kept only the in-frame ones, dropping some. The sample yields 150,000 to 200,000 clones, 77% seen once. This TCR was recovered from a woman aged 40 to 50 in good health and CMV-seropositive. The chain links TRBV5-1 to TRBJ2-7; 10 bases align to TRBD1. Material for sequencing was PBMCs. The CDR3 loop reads CASSLSGQGYTIGDYEQYF. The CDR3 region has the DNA TGCGCCAGCAGCTTGTCGGGACAGGGGTACACTATCGGGGACTACGAGCAGTACTTC.